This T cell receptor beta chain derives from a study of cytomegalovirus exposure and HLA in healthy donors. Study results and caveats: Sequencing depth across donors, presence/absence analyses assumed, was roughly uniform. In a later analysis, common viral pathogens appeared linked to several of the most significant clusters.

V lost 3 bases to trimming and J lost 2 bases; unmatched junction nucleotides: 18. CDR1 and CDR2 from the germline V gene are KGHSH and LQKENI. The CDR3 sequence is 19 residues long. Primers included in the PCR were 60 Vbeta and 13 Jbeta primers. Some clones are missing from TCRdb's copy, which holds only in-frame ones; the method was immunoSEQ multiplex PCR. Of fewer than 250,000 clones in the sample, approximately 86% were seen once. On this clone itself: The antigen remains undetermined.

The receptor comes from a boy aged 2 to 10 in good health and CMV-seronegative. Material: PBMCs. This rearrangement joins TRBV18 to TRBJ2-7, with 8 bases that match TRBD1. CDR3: CASSPLTGGDSGQAYEQYF. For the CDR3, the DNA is TGTGCCAGCTCACCTCTAACCGGTGGGGACTCGGGACAGGCCTACGAGCAGTACTTC.